The subject of this entry is one T cell receptor (beta chain). Its antigen is as yet unknown. Germline CDR1 and CDR2: MNHEY and SVGAGI. The CDR3 length is 13 residues. The germline V and J ends were trimmed by 9 bases and 2 bases, with 13 bases remaining between them. The data belong to a study of cytomegalovirus exposure and HLA in healthy donors. Study-wide results and caveats: Researchers catalogued under 200 TCR beta chains as cytomegalovirus-associated.

The method was immunoSEQ multiplex PCR; TCRdb's version includes in-frame clones alone and lacks a portion of them. The data show tens of thousands of clones, more than 75% seen once. This TCR came from a man aged 25 to 45 in good health and CMV-seronegative. What was sequenced was PBMCs. The rearrangement uses TRBV6-5 and TRBJ1-1; D possibly corresponds to TRBD1 (6 bases). CDR3 sequence reads: CASIRGPNTEAFF. The CDR3 DNA sequence: TGTGCCAGTATCAGGGGTCCTAACACTGAAGCTTTCTTT.